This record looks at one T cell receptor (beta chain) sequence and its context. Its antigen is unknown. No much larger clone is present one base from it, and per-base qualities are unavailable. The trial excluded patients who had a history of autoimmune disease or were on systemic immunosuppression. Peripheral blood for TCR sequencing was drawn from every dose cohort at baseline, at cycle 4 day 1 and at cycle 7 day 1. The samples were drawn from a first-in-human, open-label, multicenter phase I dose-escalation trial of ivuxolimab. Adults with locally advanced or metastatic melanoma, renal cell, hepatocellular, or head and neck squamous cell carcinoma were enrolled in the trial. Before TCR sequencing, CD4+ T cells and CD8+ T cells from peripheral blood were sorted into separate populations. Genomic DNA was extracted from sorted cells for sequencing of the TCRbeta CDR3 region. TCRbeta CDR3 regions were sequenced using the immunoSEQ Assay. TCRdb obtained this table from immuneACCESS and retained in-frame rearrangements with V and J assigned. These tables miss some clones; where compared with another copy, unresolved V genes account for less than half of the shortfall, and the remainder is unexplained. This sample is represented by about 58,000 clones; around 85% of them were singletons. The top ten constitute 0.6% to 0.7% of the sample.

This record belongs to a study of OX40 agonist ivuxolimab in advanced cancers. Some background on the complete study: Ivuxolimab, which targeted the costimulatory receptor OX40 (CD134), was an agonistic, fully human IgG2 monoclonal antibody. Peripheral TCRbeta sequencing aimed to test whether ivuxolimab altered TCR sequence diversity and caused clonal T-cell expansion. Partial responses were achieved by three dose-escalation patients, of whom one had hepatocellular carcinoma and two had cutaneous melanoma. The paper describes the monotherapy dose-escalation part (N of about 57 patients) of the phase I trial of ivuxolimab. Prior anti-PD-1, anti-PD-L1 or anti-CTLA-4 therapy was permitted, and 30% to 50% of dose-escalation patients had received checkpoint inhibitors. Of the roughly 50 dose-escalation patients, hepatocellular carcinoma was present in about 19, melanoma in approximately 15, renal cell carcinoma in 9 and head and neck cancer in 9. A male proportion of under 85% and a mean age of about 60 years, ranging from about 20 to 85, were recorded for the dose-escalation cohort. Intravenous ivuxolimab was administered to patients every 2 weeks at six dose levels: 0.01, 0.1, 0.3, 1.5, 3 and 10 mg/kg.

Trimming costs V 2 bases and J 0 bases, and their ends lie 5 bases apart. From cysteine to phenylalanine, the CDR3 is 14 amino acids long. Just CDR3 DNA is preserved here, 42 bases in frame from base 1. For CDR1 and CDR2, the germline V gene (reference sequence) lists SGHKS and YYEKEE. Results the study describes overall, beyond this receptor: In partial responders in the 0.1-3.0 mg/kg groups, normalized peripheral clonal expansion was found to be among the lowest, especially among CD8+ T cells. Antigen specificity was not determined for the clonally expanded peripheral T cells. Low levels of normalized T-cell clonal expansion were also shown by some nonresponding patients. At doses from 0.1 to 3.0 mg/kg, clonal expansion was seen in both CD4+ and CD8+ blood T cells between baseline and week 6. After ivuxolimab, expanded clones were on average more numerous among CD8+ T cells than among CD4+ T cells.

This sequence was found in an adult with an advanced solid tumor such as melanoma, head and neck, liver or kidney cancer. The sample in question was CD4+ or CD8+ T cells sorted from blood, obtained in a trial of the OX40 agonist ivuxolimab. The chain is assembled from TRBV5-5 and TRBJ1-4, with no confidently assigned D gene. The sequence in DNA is TGTGCCAGCAGCTTTGGAGCAACTAATGAAAAACTGTTTTTT. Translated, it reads CASSFGATNEKLFF.